What follows describes a single T cell receptor beta chain. V lost 7 bases to trimming and J lost 4 bases; unmatched junction nucleotides: 7. Germline V gene lookup returns CDR1 KGHSH and CDR2 LQKENI. There are 14 residues in the CDR3. These data originate in a study of blood T cell repertoires in COVID-19. Study context: Samples of COVID-19 (acute and convalescent) were obtained from the United States, Italy and Spain.

In the original analysis: It was from reference gene primer amplification that nucleated cell counts were estimated. Clones were read by immunoSEQ multiplex PCR, and TCRdb kept only the in-frame ones, dropping some. V, J and clone size derive from that table, while D and trimming were established from the DNA sequence. This repertoire shows about 530,000 clones, approximately 91% found once; its top ten account for roughly 8%. The Seattle patients joined while their infection was active and were tracked longitudinally afterward. The sequenced sample was peripheral blood. The clonotype was recovered from a woman in her forties or fifties with COVID-19, enrolled during active disease. V is TRBV18 and J is TRBJ2-4; 7 positions match TRBD1. In DNA form, the CDR3 reads TGTGCCAGCTTACAGGCAGGGGGTAAAAACATTCAGTACTTC. Translation gives CASLQAGGKNIQYF.